The rows below give T cell receptor beta chains drawn from one sample of a study of blood T cell repertoires in COVID-19. The protocol was immunoSEQ multiplex PCR, while the TCRdb copy is restricted to in-frame clones and leaves out a portion. Among tens of thousands of clones listed, around 76% were seen once. The sample was peripheral blood. These receptors all stem from an elderly woman with acute or convalescent COVID-19. The CDR3 runs from the conserved cysteine through the conserved F or W. The order of the fields is CDR3 DNA, CDR3 protein, D gene, J gene, V gene. A D gene is named only where the DNA matches it firmly.

cdr3_nt: TGTGCCAGCAGTTACGTCAGGGGGGCGAACACTGAAGCTTTCTTT
cdr3_aa: CASSYVRGANTEAFF
d_call: TRBD1
j_call: TRBJ1-1
v_call: TRBV6-5

cdr3_nt: TGCAGCGTTGAAGTCAGTGTATACAATGAGCAGTTCTTC
cdr3_aa: CSVEVSVYNEQFF
d_call: .
j_call: TRBJ2-1
v_call: TRBV29-1

cdr3_nt: TGTGCCAGCTCACCGGCGACAGAATATCAGCCCCAGCATTTT
cdr3_aa: CASSPATEYQPQHF
d_call: .
j_call: TRBJ1-5
v_call: TRBV18

cdr3_nt: TGTGCCAGCAGCTTAACTACCTTGGCGGGGGGTTTGAGCAATCAGCCCCAGCATTTT
cdr3_aa: CASSLTTLAGGLSNQPQHF
d_call: .
j_call: TRBJ1-5
v_call: TRBV7-3

cdr3_nt: TGTGCCAGCAGCTTGGAGGCGGGGGCCGGGGAGCTGTTTTTT
cdr3_aa: CASSLEAGAGELFF
d_call: TRBD2
j_call: TRBJ2-2
v_call: TRBV5-4

cdr3_nt: TGTGCCAGCAGCCCCCGAGTCCGGACTAGCGGGCGTCCCTACAATGAGCAGTTCTTC
cdr3_aa: CASSPRVRTSGRPYNEQFF
d_call: TRBD2
j_call: TRBJ2-1
v_call: TRBV9

cdr3_nt: TGCGCCAGCAGCCAAGATAACAGGGGGAACACTGAAGCTTTCTTT
cdr3_aa: CASSQDNRGNTEAFF
d_call: TRBD1
j_call: TRBJ1-1
v_call: TRBV4-1

cdr3_nt: TGTGCCAGCTCACCGACTAGGACAGATACGCAGTATTTT
cdr3_aa: CASSPTRTDTQYF
d_call: .
j_call: TRBJ2-3
v_call: TRBV18

cdr3_nt: TGTGCCAGCAGACAGGGTTGGGTGAATGAGCAGTTCTTC
cdr3_aa: CASRQGWVNEQFF
d_call: .
j_call: TRBJ2-1
v_call: TRBV7-9

cdr3_nt: TGTGCCAGCTCACTACAGGGCTCTCGGTCTGGAAACACCATATATTTT
cdr3_aa: CASSLQGSRSGNTIYF
d_call: .
j_call: TRBJ1-3
v_call: TRBV18

cdr3_nt: TGTGCCATCAGTGAGATGGAGCTCCCTAGTTACGAGCAGTACTTC
cdr3_aa: CAISEMELPSYEQYF
d_call: .
j_call: TRBJ2-7
v_call: TRBV10-3

cdr3_nt: TGTGCCAGTAGTAAGGACCGGGGTCCGGCGGGCAATCAGCCCCAGCATTTT
cdr3_aa: CASSKDRGPAGNQPQHF
d_call: .
j_call: TRBJ1-5
v_call: TRBV19

cdr3_nt: TGTGCCAGCAGCGAGGACAGGGGGCGAGGGGAGCAGTACTTC
cdr3_aa: CASSEDRGRGEQYF
d_call: TRBD1
j_call: TRBJ2-7
v_call: TRBV9

cdr3_nt: TGCGCCAGCAGTGAGACAGGGTTTGAAGCTTTCTTT
cdr3_aa: CASSETGFEAFF
d_call: .
j_call: TRBJ1-1
v_call: TRBV10-2

cdr3_nt: TGTGCCAGCAGTTACACCGGGACAGGGAACGGAAACACCATATATTTT
cdr3_aa: CASSYTGTGNGNTIYF
d_call: TRBD1
j_call: TRBJ1-3
v_call: TRBV6-2/TRBV6-3

cdr3_nt: TGTGCCAGCAGCTTGGGGGACACCCTCGGTCTCCCCTACGAGCAGTACTTC
cdr3_aa: CASSLGDTLGLPYEQYF
d_call: .
j_call: TRBJ2-7
v_call: TRBV5-4

cdr3_nt: TGTGCCAGCAGCGTAGGGACAGGGCAGCCCCAGCATTTT
cdr3_aa: CASSVGTGQPQHF
d_call: TRBD1
j_call: TRBJ1-5
v_call: TRBV9

cdr3_nt: TGTGCCAGCAGCTTGAACCCCACAGGGGTGAACACTGAAGCTTTCTTT
cdr3_aa: CASSLNPTGVNTEAFF
d_call: TRBD1
j_call: TRBJ1-1
v_call: TRBV5-6

cdr3_nt: TGTGCCAGTAGTATAGGGAGGCAAGAGACCCAGTACTTC
cdr3_aa: CASSIGRQETQYF
d_call: .
j_call: TRBJ2-5
v_call: TRBV19

cdr3_nt: TGTGCCAGCAGCTTGCTGGGACAGGGAACCTACGAGCAGTACTTC
cdr3_aa: CASSLLGQGTYEQYF
d_call: TRBD1
j_call: TRBJ2-7
v_call: TRBV7-2

cdr3_nt: TGTGCCATCAGTGAGTCGGCAGATACAGATACGCAGTATTTT
cdr3_aa: CAISESADTDTQYF
d_call: .
j_call: TRBJ2-3
v_call: TRBV10-3

cdr3_nt: TGTGCCAGCAGCTTACGGATTGGGCCAGGGGGAATTGCGGGGGAGCTGTTTTTT
cdr3_aa: CASSLRIGPGGIAGELFF
d_call: TRBD1
j_call: TRBJ2-2
v_call: TRBV11-2

cdr3_nt: TGTGCCAGCAGCTTAGGGTCCAGGCTTTTGGGCTACACCTTC
cdr3_aa: CASSLGSRLLGYTF
d_call: .
j_call: TRBJ1-2
v_call: TRBV7-2

cdr3_nt: TGTGCCAGCCGACAGGCAGGGGAGACCCAGTACTTC
cdr3_aa: CASRQAGETQYF
d_call: .
j_call: TRBJ2-5
v_call: TRBV28

cdr3_nt: TGTGCCAGCAGTCTGGGGCCGGCACTAGGCTACACCTTC
cdr3_aa: CASSLGPALGYTF
d_call: .
j_call: TRBJ1-2
v_call: TRBV12-3/TRBV12-4

cdr3_nt: TGTGCCAGCAGCCCGACAGGGTCCTACCAGGAGACCCAGTACTTC
cdr3_aa: CASSPTGSYQETQYF
d_call: TRBD1
j_call: TRBJ2-5
v_call: TRBV7-9